This T cell receptor beta chain was identified during a study of T cells in Graves' hyperthyroidism and ophthalmopathy. Whole-study results and caveats: Through a model of 13 V-J features, ophthalmopathy was separated from stable hyperthyroidism. With a median lead of approximately 6.4 months before onset, the model predicted ophthalmopathy.

Amplified TCR beta CDR3 regions derived from RNA transcripts. HTBI primers drove first-round RT-PCR of the TCR CDR3. TCRdb called the multiplex PCR reads again in MiXCR, with one record for every CDR3 protein. Seen here are hundreds of thousands of distinct CDR3 sequences, approximately 15% observed once, and the top ten hold 3.5% to 4.5%. This CDR3 contains 15 residues. J lost 6 bases, V lost 6 bases, and 13 bases had no gene match. This clonotype was seen at least ten times. Antigen: not known. The sequenced sample consisted of blood. V usage is TRBV12-3 or TRBV12-4 and J usage is TRBJ2-7, with 8 bases lining up with TRBD1. This clonotype was sampled from a woman aged 40 to 55 with Graves' ophthalmopathy. CDR3 region: CASSPPGGAYGEQYF. The CDR3 coding sequence is TGTGCCAGCAGCCCCCCAGGGGGCGCGTACGGCGAGCAGTACTTC.